This T cell receptor beta chain was identified in a study of T cells in Graves' hyperthyroidism and ophthalmopathy. Whole-study findings and limits: Researchers found most expanded thyroid clonotypes above 0.001 in blood as well.

This CDR3 is built from 14 residues. The junction had 8 bases not matched to a gene; V was cut back by 7 bases and J by 5 bases. Germline loops: CDR1 SGHVS, CDR2 FQNEAQ. This clonotype was found many times. The antigen remains undetermined. Stable disease denoted Graves' hyperthyroidism without ophthalmopathy progression within 18 months. From RNA transcripts, TCR beta CDR3 regions were amplified. With the HTBI primer set, the TCR CDR3 went through a first round of RT-PCR. TCRdb processed the multiplex PCR reads anew with MiXCR; each CDR3 protein has one entry. The sample has over 500,000 distinct CDR3 sequences, 14% seen once.

Sequencing was done on a sample of blood. The clonotype was recovered from a middle-aged woman with Graves' hyperthyroidism. The chain joins TRBV7-8 to TRBJ2-1; 7 bases are a match to TRBD1. CDR3 bases: TGTGCCAGCACTCAGACAGGGCCCAACAATGAGCAGTTCTTC. Protein product: CASTQTGPNNEQFF.